This is a list of T cell receptor beta chains from one sample in a study of Graves' ophthalmopathy and Graves' hyperthyroidism. TCRdb used MiXCR to reprocess the multiplex PCR reads, holding one entry per CDR3 protein. The profile shows about 740,000 distinct CDR3 sequences, 35% to 50% of them singletons. Sequences were obtained from peripheral blood. Receptors were obtained from an adult man with Graves' ophthalmopathy. Both conserved end residues are part of each CDR3. D genes are given only for firm matches. Expanded clones get a size class; other rows say once, few or many, or leave the size out.

V gene	clone size	J gene	D gene	CDR3 protein	CDR3 DNA
TRBV25-1	many	TRBJ1-6	.	CASSLRTASNSPLHF	TGTGCCAGCAGTCTAAGGACAGCCTCTAATTCACCCCTCCACTTT
TRBV2	.	TRBJ1-2	.	CATSDPGTKDGYTF	TGTGCCACCAGTGACCCCGGGACTAAGGATGGCTACACCTTC
TRBV7-9	.	TRBJ2-7	.	CAGSLARQGLFEQYF	TGTGCCGGCAGCTTAGCGCGCCAGGGGCTTTTCGAGCAGTACTTC
TRBV6-6	.	TRBJ1-5	.	CASSYLGHSSNQPQHF	TGTGCCAGCAGTTACTTGGGACATAGCAGCAATCAGCCCCAGCATTTT
TRBV7-2	few	TRBJ1-2	.	CASSLSPGSSLHGYTF	TGTGCCAGCAGTTTGTCCCCAGGGTCGTCGTTGCATGGCTACACCTTC
TRBV2	few	TRBJ2-2	TRBD2	CASSELAGAVGELFF	TGTGCCAGCAGTGAGCTAGCGGGAGCCGTCGGGGAGCTGTTTTTT
TRBV19	few	TRBJ2-5	TRBD2	CASSIVLAGEETQYF	TGTGCCAGTAGTATAGTCCTAGCGGGAGAAGAGACCCAGTACTTC
TRBV28	few	TRBJ1-4	TRBD1	CASSSQGTAVF	TGTGCCAGCAGTTCGCAAGGGACAGCCGTTTTT
TRBV7-2	.	TRBJ1-5	.	CVSSQRGGNQPQHF	TGTGTCAGCTCCCAGAGGGGGGGCAATCAGCCCCAGCATTTT
TRBV7-2	many	TRBJ1-2	TRBD1	CASSLAQTGNAGGGYTF	TGTGCCAGCAGCTTAGCCCAGACAGGGAACGCGGGAGGTGGCTACACCTTC
TRBV7-9	.	TRBJ1-2	TRBD1	CASSSGQGKGYTF	TGTGCCAGCAGCTCGGGACAGGGAAAGGGCTACACCTTC
TRBV7-8	.	TRBJ1-4	.	CASQRRQGEKLFF	TGCGCCAGCCAGAGGCGACAAGGGGAAAAACTGTTTTTT
TRBV20-1	few	TRBJ1-1	TRBD1	CSARSNRGLNTEAFF	TGCAGTGCTAGGTCCAACAGGGGGCTGAACACTGAAGCTTTCTTT
TRBV6-5	many	TRBJ2-7	TRBD2	CASSYSGGSSYEQYF	TGTGCCAGCAGTTACTCGGGGGGGAGCTCCTACGAGCAGTACTTC
TRBV7-9	many	TRBJ1-1	.	CASSTGQNAFF	TGTGCCAGCAGCACTGGACAGAATGCTTTCTTT
TRBV20-1	few	TRBJ2-7	.	CSAIWRAGYEQYF	TGCAGTGCTATATGGAGGGCCGGTTACGAGCAGTACTTC
TRBV3-1	few	TRBJ2-5	.	CASGYRARETQYF	TGTGCCAGTGGATACAGGGCTCGGGAGACCCAGTACTTC
TRBV2	.	TRBJ1-2	TRBD1	CANRINRGAGYTF	TGTGCCAACAGGATTAACAGGGGTGCTGGCTACACCTTC
TRBV7-2	many	TRBJ1-4	TRBD1	CASSLPGTGDEKLFF	TGTGCCAGCAGCTTACCCGGGACAGGGGATGAAAAACTGTTTTTT
TRBV29-1	many	TRBJ1-4	TRBD1	CSASTGVGEKLFF	TGCAGCGCTTCGACAGGGGTGGGCGAAAAACTGTTTTTT
TRBV4-2	few	TRBJ2-7	TRBD1	CASSQEGDRQFHEQYF	TGTGCCAGCAGCCAAGAAGGGGACAGGCAATTCCACGAGCAGTACTTC
TRBV20-1	.	TRBJ2-5	.	CSARDQGQETQYF	TGCAGTGCTAGAGATCAGGGTCAAGAGACCCAGTACTTC
TRBV7-3	many	TRBJ2-2	TRBD2	CASSPWLLADTGELFF	TGTGCCAGCAGCCCTTGGTTACTAGCGGACACCGGGGAGCTGTTTTTT
TRBV29-1	many	TRBJ1-1	.	CSGGHLNTEAFF	TGCAGTGGGGGACACCTGAACACTGAAGCTTTCTTT
TRBV5-6	few	TRBJ1-2	.	CASSVPGADGYTF	TGTGCCAGCAGCGTGCCCGGGGCAGACGGCTACACCTTC
TRBV12-3/TRBV12-4	many	TRBJ2-5	.	CASSSPGLEETQYF	TGTGCCAGCAGTTCACCAGGACTTGAAGAGACCCAGTACTTC
TRBV19	few	TRBJ2-7	TRBD2	CASSVRSGIYEQYF	TGTGCCAGTAGTGTGCGTAGCGGGATCTACGAGCAGTACTTC
TRBV19	.	TRBJ1-5	.	CASSSHRRDVNQPQHF	TGTGCCAGTAGTTCCCACCGCAGGGATGTGAATCAGCCCCAGCATTTT
TRBV6-5	.	TRBJ1-1	TRBD1	CASSRTGGTGNTEAFF	TGTGCCAGCAGCAGGACAGGTGGAACGGGCAACACTGAAGCTTTCTTT
TRBV19	few	TRBJ2-7	TRBD2	CASTRVAGVREQYF	TGTGCCAGTACCCGAGTAGCGGGAGTACGCGAGCAGTACTTC
TRBV10-3	.	TRBJ1-1	TRBD1	CASSQTGFGNTEAFF	TGTGCCAGCAGCCAGACAGGGTTTGGTAACACTGAAGCTTTCTTT
TRBV5-4	few	TRBJ2-7	.	CASSLSGVPYEQYF	TGTGCCAGCAGCTTATCCGGGGTACCCTACGAGCAGTACTTC
TRBV29-1	many	TRBJ2-7	.	CSVEGGAGAGEQYF	TGCAGCGTTGAAGGCGGGGCAGGGGCCGGCGAGCAGTACTTC
TRBV14	many	TRBJ1-2	TRBD1	CASSQKQGHYGYTF	TGTGCCAGCAGCCAAAAACAGGGGCACTATGGCTACACCTTC
TRBV25-1	.	TRBJ1-2	.	CAWRVRNYGYTF	TGTGCCTGGAGAGTCAGGAACTATGGCTACACCTTC
TRBV10-3	.	TRBJ1-1	.	CASSSRLPWGTEAFF	TGTGCCAGCAGTTCTCGACTGCCATGGGGCACTGAAGCTTTCTTT
TRBV9	many	TRBJ1-5	TRBD1	CASSVEGAKGQPQHF	TGTGCCAGCAGCGTGGAGGGGGCTAAGGGTCAGCCCCAGCATTTT
TRBV5-1	.	TRBJ2-5	.	CASSGGTRGETQYF	TGCGCCAGCAGCGGGGGGACGAGAGGAGAGACCCAGTACTTC
TRBV4-2	.	TRBJ2-5	TRBD1	CASSQDRGVETQYF	TGTGCCAGCAGCCAGGACAGGGGTGTCGAGACCCAGTACTTC
TRBV7-9	.	TRBJ2-3	.	CASSLVTGLGDTQYF	TGTGCCAGCAGCTTAGTGACAGGTCTGGGAGATACGCAGTATTTT
TRBV19	few	TRBJ2-5	.	CASSIEWAQETQYF	TGTGCCAGTAGTATAGAGTGGGCCCAAGAGACCCAGTACTTC
TRBV9	.	TRBJ2-7	.	CASSRRQTYEQYF	TGTGCCAGCAGCCGCCGACAGACCTACGAGCAGTACTTC
TRBV6-5	.	TRBJ2-7	.	CASTEGPYSYEQYF	TGTGCCAGCACCGAGGGACCGTACTCCTACGAGCAGTACTTC
TRBV4-3	.	TRBJ2-5	.	CASSQDLGFQETQYF	TGCGCCAGCAGCCAAGATCTTGGCTTCCAAGAGACCCAGTACTTC
TRBV28	.	TRBJ1-1	.	CASSSTVLEAFF	TGTGCCAGCAGTTCGACAGTATTGGAAGCTTTCTTT
TRBV10-2	.	TRBJ2-5	TRBD1	CASSQDRHRGTETQYF	TGCGCCAGCAGCCAAGATCGTCACAGGGGAACAGAGACCCAGTACTTC
TRBV20-1	many	TRBJ1-1	.	CSARQGNTEAFF	TGCAGTGCTAGGCAAGGGAACACTGAAGCTTTCTTT
TRBV7-3	many	TRBJ2-5	TRBD2	CASSSLAGGEETQYF	TGTGCCAGCAGCTCCCTAGCGGGGGGGGAAGAGACCCAGTACTTC
TRBV7-9	.	TRBJ2-2	TRBD2	CASSPVAGDGAGELFF	TGTGCCAGCAGCCCCGTAGCGGGAGATGGGGCCGGGGAGCTGTTTTTT
TRBV13	few	TRBJ1-1	TRBD1	CASSFRTGVNTEAFF	TGTGCCAGCAGCTTTAGGACAGGGGTGAACACTGAAGCTTTCTTT
TRBV10-3	.	TRBJ1-2	.	CASSPDGSSYGYTF	TGTGCCAGCAGTCCTGACGGCAGTAGCTATGGCTACACCTTC
TRBV12-3/TRBV12-4	few	TRBJ1-3	.	CASSPDLPGNTIYF	TGTGCCAGCAGTCCGGACTTACCTGGAAACACCATATATTTT